The source of this TCR beta chain is a study of blood T cell repertoires in COVID-19. About the research overall: From the United States, Italy and Spain came samples of acute and convalescent COVID-19.

The CDR3 sequence is 16 residues long. V was pared by 3 bases and J by 7 bases, with 9 bases of the junction left unmatched. Germline CDR1 reads SNHLY; CDR2 reads FYNNEI. Sequencing used immunoSEQ multiplex PCR; TCRdb keeps in-frame clones, though not all of them. The sample includes about 280,000 clones, approximately 85% of them seen just once. This rearrangement joins TRBV2 to TRBJ1-5; 10 bases are a match to TRBD1. This clonotype was sampled from a middle-aged man with active or convalescent COVID-19. Sample: peripheral blood. In DNA form, the CDR3 reads TGTGCCAGCAGTGAGGGTGGGACAGGGGTCTGGCAGCCCCAGCATTTT. This encodes CASSEGGTGVWQPQHF. The full variable domain, in which reference TRBV2 and TRBJ1-5 provide the parts outside the CDR3, is EPEVTQTPSHQVTQMGQEVILRCVPISNHLYFYWYRQILGQKVEFLVSFYNNEISEKSEIFDDQFSVERPDGSNFTLKIRSTKLEDSAMYFCASSEGGTGVWQPQHFGDGTRLSIL.